This T cell receptor (beta chain) stems from a study of T cell responses to AZD1222 COVID-19 vaccine. General study results and limits: Females outnumbered males among donors, who were mostly white British; clonal diversity was possibly underestimated. A rise in Spike-specific TCR breadth and depth followed two AZD1222 doses.

The data were produced by immunoSEQ multiplex PCR, yet TCRdb's version contains in-frame clones alone and is incomplete. The sample lists around 100,000 clones; around 87% were seen once. As concerns this clone: Its specificity is unknown.

CDR1 LNHNV and CDR2 YYDKDF come from the germline V gene (reference sequence). V lost 1 base and J lost 8, with 14 bases in between. The CDR3 extends over 14 amino acids. The starting material was peripheral blood, obtained on day 0 of AZD1222 vaccination. The sequence derives from an adult in good health. The rearrangement links TRBV15 to TRBJ1-2, with D hard to call. CDR3 residues: CATSRVQIVGGYTF. CDR3 DNA: TGTGCCACCAGCAGAGTGCAGATAGTAGGGGGCTACACCTTC.